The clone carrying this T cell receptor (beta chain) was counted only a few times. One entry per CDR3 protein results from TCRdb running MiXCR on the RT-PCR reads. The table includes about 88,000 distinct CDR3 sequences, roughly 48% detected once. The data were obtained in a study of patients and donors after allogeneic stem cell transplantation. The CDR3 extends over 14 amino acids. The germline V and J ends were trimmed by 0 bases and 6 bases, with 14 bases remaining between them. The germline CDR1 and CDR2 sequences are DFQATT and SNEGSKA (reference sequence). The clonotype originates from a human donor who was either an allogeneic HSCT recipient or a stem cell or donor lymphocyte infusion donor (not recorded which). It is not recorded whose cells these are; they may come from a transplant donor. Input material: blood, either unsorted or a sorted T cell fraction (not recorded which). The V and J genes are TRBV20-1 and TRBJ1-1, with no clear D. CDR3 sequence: CSARDPRAGPEAFF. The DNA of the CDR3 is TGCAGTGCTAGAGATCCGCGGGCGGGCCCTGAAGCTTTCTTT.